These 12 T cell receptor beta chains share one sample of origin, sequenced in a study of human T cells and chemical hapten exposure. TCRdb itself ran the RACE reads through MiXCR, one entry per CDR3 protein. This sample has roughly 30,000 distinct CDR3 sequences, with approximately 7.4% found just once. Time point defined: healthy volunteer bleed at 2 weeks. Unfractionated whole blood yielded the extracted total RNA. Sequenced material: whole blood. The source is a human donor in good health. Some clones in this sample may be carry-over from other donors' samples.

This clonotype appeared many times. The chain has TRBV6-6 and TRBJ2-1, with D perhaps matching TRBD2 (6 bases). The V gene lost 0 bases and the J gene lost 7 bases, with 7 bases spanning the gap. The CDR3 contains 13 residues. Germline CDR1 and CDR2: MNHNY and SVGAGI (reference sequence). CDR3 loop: CASSYSRGNEQFF. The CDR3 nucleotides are TGTGCCAGCAGTTACTCGCGGGGTAATGAGCAGTTCTTC.

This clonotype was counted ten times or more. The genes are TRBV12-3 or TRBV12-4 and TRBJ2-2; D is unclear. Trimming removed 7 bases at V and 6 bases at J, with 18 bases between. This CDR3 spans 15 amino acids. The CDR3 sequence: CASTKELQHSGELFF. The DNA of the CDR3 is TGTGCCAGCACTAAGGAGTTACAGCATTCCGGGGAGCTGTTTTTT.

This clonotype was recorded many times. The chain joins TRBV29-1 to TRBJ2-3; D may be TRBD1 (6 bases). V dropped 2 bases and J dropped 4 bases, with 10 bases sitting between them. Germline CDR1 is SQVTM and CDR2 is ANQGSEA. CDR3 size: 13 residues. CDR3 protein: CSVESRGADTQYF. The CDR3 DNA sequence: TGCAGCGTTGAATCCAGGGGCGCAGATACGCAGTATTTT.

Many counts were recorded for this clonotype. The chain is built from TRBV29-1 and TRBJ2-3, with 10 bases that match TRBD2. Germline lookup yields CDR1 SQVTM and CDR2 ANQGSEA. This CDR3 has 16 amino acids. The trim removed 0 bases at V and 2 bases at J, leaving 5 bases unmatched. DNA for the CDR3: TGCAGCGTTGAAGACAGGCTAGCGGGGGTCACAGATACGCAGTATTTT. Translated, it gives CSVEDRLAGVTDTQYF.

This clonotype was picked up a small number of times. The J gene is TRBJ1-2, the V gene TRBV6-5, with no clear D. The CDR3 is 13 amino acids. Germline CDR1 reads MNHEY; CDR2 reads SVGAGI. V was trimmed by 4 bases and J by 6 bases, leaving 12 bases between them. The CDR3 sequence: CASSSMTVDGYTF. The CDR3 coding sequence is TGTGCCAGCAGTTCTATGACTGTAGATGGCTACACCTTC.

The chain's CDR3 is CSAPRGTEAFF. CDR3 sequence (DNA): TGCAGTGCTCCGAGGGGTACTGAAGCTTTCTTT. The rearrangement links TRBV20-1 to TRBJ1-1, with a weak D call TRBD1 (5 bases). The CDR3 sequence is 11 residues long. Between the trimmed V and J ends, which lost 5 bases and 5 bases, there was a span of 9 bases. In germline, CDR1 is DFQATT, CDR2 SNEGSKA (reference sequence).

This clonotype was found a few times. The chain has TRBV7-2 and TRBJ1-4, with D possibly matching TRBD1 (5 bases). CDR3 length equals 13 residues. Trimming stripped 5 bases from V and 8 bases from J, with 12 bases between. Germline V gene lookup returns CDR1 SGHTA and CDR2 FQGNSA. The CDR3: CASSIESGEKLFF. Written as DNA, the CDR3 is TGTGCCAGCAGCATAGAGTCAGGGGAAAAACTGTTTTTT. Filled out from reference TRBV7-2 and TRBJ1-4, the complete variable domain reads GAGVSQSPSNKVTEKGKDVELRCDPISGHTALYWYRQSLGQGLEFLIYFQGNSAPDKSGLPSDRFSAERTGGSVSTLTIQRTQQEDSAVYLCASSIESGEKLFFGSGTQLSVL.

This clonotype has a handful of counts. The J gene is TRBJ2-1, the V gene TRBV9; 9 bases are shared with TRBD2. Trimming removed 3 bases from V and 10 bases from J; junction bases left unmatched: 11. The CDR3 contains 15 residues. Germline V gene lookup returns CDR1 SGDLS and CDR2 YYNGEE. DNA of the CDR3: TGTGCCAGCAGCGAAGGGGGCGGGAGGGCCGGAGAGCAGTTCTTC. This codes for CASSEGGGRAGEQFF.

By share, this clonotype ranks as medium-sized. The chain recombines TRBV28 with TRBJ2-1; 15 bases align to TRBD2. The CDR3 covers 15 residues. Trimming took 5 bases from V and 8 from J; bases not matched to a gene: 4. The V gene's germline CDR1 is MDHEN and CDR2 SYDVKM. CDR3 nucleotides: TGTGCCAGCAGTCGGACTAGCGGGAGGGAAGATGAGCAGTTCTTC. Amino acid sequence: CASSRTSGREDEQFF.

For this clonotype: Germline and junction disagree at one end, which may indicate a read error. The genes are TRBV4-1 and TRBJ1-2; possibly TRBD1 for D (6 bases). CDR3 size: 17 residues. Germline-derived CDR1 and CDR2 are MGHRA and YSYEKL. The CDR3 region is CASSQGRGTSSNYGDTF. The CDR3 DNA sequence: TGCGCCAGCAGCCAGGGGCGTGGGACATCTTCTAACTATGGCGACACCTTC.

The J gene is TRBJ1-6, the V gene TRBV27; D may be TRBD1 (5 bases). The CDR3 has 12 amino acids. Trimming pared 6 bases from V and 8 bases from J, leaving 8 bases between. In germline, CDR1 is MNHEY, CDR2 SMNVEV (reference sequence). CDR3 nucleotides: TGTGCCAGCAGGGGGCGTTATTCACCCCTCCACTTT. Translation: CASRGRYSPLHF.

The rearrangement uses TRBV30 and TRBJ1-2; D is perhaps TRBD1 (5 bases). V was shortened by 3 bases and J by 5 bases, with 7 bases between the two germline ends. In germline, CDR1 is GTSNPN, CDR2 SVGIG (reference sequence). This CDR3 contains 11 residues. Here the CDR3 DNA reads TGTGCCTGGAGGGGGCGTTATGGCTACACCTTC. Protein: CAWRGRYGYTF.